The rows below give T cell receptor beta chains drawn from one sample of a study of blood T cell repertoires in COVID-19. The data were produced by immunoSEQ multiplex PCR, yet TCRdb's version contains in-frame clones alone and is incomplete. The sample has about 270,000 clones, roughly 90% seen once; the top ten hold about 3%. Sequences were obtained from PBMCs or T cells enriched from blood (not recorded which). The receptors stem from a woman aged 45-60 years who had recovered from COVID-19. Both conserved end residues are part of each CDR3. D genes are given only for firm matches. The size field is filled for only some rows; it gives once, few, many or a size class.

d_gene: TRBD1
v_gene: TRBV6-5
abundance: .
len: 13
j_gene: TRBJ1-2
CDR3aa: CASRRQGRDGYTF
CDR3nt: TGTGCCAGCAGAAGACAGGGGCGGGATGGCTACACCTTC

d_gene: .
v_gene: TRBV28
abundance: .
len: 15
j_gene: TRBJ1-5
CDR3aa: CASSLGGESNQPQHF
CDR3nt: TGTGCCAGCAGTTTGGGGGGGGAGAGCAATCAGCCCCAGCATTTT

d_gene: .
v_gene: TRBV10-2
abundance: .
len: 14
j_gene: TRBJ1-2
CDR3aa: CASTQSGGGYGYTF
CDR3nt: TGCGCCAGCACTCAGTCCGGGGGAGGCTATGGCTACACCTTC

d_gene: .
v_gene: TRBV9
abundance: .
len: 13
j_gene: TRBJ2-2
CDR3aa: CASSGRSAGELFF
CDR3nt: TGTGCCAGCAGCGGGAGGTCGGCCGGGGAGCTGTTTTTT

d_gene: TRBD1
v_gene: TRBV30
abundance: .
len: 15
j_gene: TRBJ1-5
CDR3aa: CAWSGRTGSNQPQHF
CDR3nt: TGTGCCTGGAGTGGACGGACAGGTAGCAATCAGCCCCAGCATTTT

d_gene: .
v_gene: TRBV21-1
abundance: .
len: 15
j_gene: TRBJ1-4
CDR3aa: CASSGRQKPNEKLFF
CDR3nt: TGTGCCAGCAGCGGTCGACAGAAGCCTAATGAAAAACTGTTTTTT

d_gene: TRBD2
v_gene: TRBV2
abundance: .
len: 15
j_gene: TRBJ2-7
CDR3aa: CASSKGPSGGYEQYF
CDR3nt: TGTGCCAGCAGCAAAGGGCCAAGCGGGGGATACGAGCAGTACTTC

d_gene: .
v_gene: TRBV19
abundance: .
len: 15
j_gene: TRBJ2-3
CDR3aa: CATSSSRVRTDTQYF
CDR3nt: TGTGCAACATCATCCTCCAGGGTCAGGACAGATACGCAGTATTTT

d_gene: TRBD2
v_gene: TRBV7-3
abundance: .
len: 16
j_gene: TRBJ2-5
CDR3aa: CASSLRTSGARETQYF
CDR3nt: TGTGCCAGCAGCCTCCGGACTAGCGGGGCCCGGGAGACCCAGTACTTC

d_gene: TRBD1
v_gene: TRBV30
abundance: .
len: 13
j_gene: TRBJ1-1
CDR3aa: CALLIQGDTEAFF
CDR3nt: TGTGCCCTATTAATACAGGGGGACACTGAAGCTTTCTTT

d_gene: TRBD1
v_gene: TRBV7-9
abundance: .
len: 15
j_gene: TRBJ1-1
CDR3aa: CASSLPQGANTEAFF
CDR3nt: TGTGCCAGCAGCTTACCCCAGGGGGCAAATACTGAAGCTTTCTTT

d_gene: TRBD1
v_gene: TRBV5-4
abundance: .
len: 16
j_gene: TRBJ1-6
CDR3aa: CASSRFGDSLSSPLHF
CDR3nt: TGTGCCAGCAGCCGCTTCGGGGACAGCTTATCCTCACCCCTCCACTTT

d_gene: TRBD2
v_gene: TRBV29-1
abundance: .
len: 14
j_gene: TRBJ2-3
CDR3aa: CSVGPVGGGDTQYF
CDR3nt: TGCAGCGTTGGGCCCGTCGGGGGAGGGGATACGCAGTATTTT

d_gene: TRBD1
v_gene: TRBV5-5
abundance: once
len: 17
j_gene: TRBJ1-5
CDR3aa: CASSSTGTALNAQPQHF
CDR3nt: TGTGCCAGCAGCTCGACGGGGACAGCCTTAAATGCTCAGCCCCAGCATTTT

d_gene: .
v_gene: TRBV5-6
abundance: once
len: 16
j_gene: TRBJ2-2
CDR3aa: CASSLTTRINTGELFF
CDR3nt: TGTGCCAGCAGCTTAACGACGCGGATTAACACCGGGGAGCTGTTTTTT

d_gene: TRBD1
v_gene: TRBV28
abundance: .
len: 15
j_gene: TRBJ1-4
CDR3aa: CASSFPGTGAEKLFF
CDR3nt: TGTGCCAGCAGTTTCCCCGGGACAGGGGCGGAAAAACTGTTTTTT

d_gene: TRBD1
v_gene: TRBV4-3
abundance: .
len: 14
j_gene: TRBJ1-5
CDR3aa: CASSRDRGSQPQHF
CDR3nt: TGCGCCAGCAGCCGGGACAGGGGGTCTCAGCCCCAGCATTTT

d_gene: .
v_gene: TRBV5-5
abundance: .
len: 13
j_gene: TRBJ1-2
CDR3aa: CASKEQGKYGYTF
CDR3nt: TGTGCCAGCAAGGAGCAGGGGAAGTATGGCTACACCTTC

d_gene: .
v_gene: TRBV5-6
abundance: .
len: 14
j_gene: TRBJ1-6
CDR3aa: CASSIGGLNSPLHF
CDR3nt: TGTGCCAGCAGCATAGGAGGGCTCAATTCACCCCTCCACTTT

d_gene: .
v_gene: TRBV7-3
abundance: .
len: 20
j_gene: TRBJ2-1
CDR3aa: CASSLRVLSRFSPASHEQFF
CDR3nt: TGTGCCAGCAGCTTACGGGTACTCTCTCGATTTTCTCCCGCTAGTCATGAGCAGTTCTTC

d_gene: .
v_gene: TRBV3-1/TRBV3-2
abundance: once
len: 13
j_gene: TRBJ1-3
CDR3aa: CASSQEGANTIYF
CDR3nt: TGTGCCAGCAGCCAAGAGGGGGCAAACACCATATATTTT

d_gene: TRBD2
v_gene: TRBV30
abundance: .
len: 15
j_gene: TRBJ2-3
CDR3aa: CAWSPGGRATDTQYF
CDR3nt: TGTGCCTGGAGCCCGGGAGGGCGAGCCACAGATACGCAGTATTTT

d_gene: .
v_gene: TRBV5-4
abundance: .
len: 15
j_gene: TRBJ2-3
CDR3aa: CASTDRKSGQDTQYF
CDR3nt: TGTGCCAGCACAGACCGGAAAAGCGGCCAGGATACGCAGTATTTT

d_gene: .
v_gene: TRBV6-2/TRBV6-3
abundance: once
len: 16
j_gene: TRBJ2-5
CDR3aa: CASSYSDSPYQETQYF
CDR3nt: TGTGCCAGCAGTTACTCGGACAGCCCGTACCAAGAGACCCAGTACTTC

d_gene: TRBD1
v_gene: TRBV24-1
abundance: .
len: 15
j_gene: TRBJ1-1
CDR3aa: CATQATGGRGTEAFF
CDR3nt: TGTGCCACCCAGGCTACAGGGGGCAGGGGCACTGAAGCTTTCTTT

d_gene: .
v_gene: TRBV4-1
abundance: once
len: 14
j_gene: TRBJ1-5
CDR3aa: CASSQVGRNQPQHF
CDR3nt: TGCGCCAGCAGCCAAGTGGGCCGCAATCAGCCCCAGCATTTT

d_gene: .
v_gene: TRBV7-9
abundance: .
len: 15
j_gene: TRBJ1-1
CDR3aa: CASNEVTYAKTEAFF
CDR3nt: TGTGCCAGCAACGAGGTGACTTACGCGAAGACTGAAGCTTTCTTT

d_gene: .
v_gene: TRBV25-1
abundance: .
len: 12
j_gene: TRBJ1-1
CDR3aa: CASRDQGTEAFF
CDR3nt: TGTGCCAGCAGGGATCAGGGGACTGAAGCTTTCTTT

d_gene: .
v_gene: TRBV11-2
abundance: .
len: 16
j_gene: TRBJ2-7
CDR3aa: CASRPLRHSLSYEQYF
CDR3nt: TGTGCCAGCAGACCTCTGAGACACTCACTTTCCTACGAGCAGTACTTC

d_gene: TRBD1
v_gene: TRBV5-4
abundance: .
len: 15
j_gene: TRBJ1-4
CDR3aa: CASSVTGRANEKLFF
CDR3nt: TGTGCCAGCAGCGTGACAGGGCGGGCTAATGAAAAACTGTTTTTT

d_gene: TRBD1
v_gene: TRBV19
abundance: .
len: 14
j_gene: TRBJ1-1
CDR3aa: CASSMGQGNTEAFF
CDR3nt: TGTGCCAGTAGTATGGGACAGGGGAACACTGAAGCTTTCTTT

d_gene: TRBD1
v_gene: TRBV5-8
abundance: .
len: 15
j_gene: TRBJ1-6
CDR3aa: CASSWGDRVDSPLHF
CDR3nt: TGTGCCAGCAGCTGGGGGGACAGGGTTGATTCACCCCTCCACTTT

d_gene: .
v_gene: TRBV6-2/TRBV6-3
abundance: .
len: 14
j_gene: TRBJ2-3
CDR3aa: CASSYSAPVDTQYF
CDR3nt: TGTGCCAGCAGTTACTCAGCCCCCGTGGATACGCAGTATTTT

d_gene: TRBD2
v_gene: TRBV7-2
abundance: .
len: 15
j_gene: TRBJ2-5
CDR3aa: CASSVVGTSGETQYF
CDR3nt: TGTGCCAGCAGCGTCGTGGGGACTAGCGGGGAGACCCAGTACTTC

d_gene: .
v_gene: TRBV6-5
abundance: .
len: 12
j_gene: TRBJ1-3
CDR3aa: CASRLVGNTIYF
CDR3nt: TGTGCCAGCCGACTGGTTGGAAACACCATATATTTT

d_gene: TRBD2
v_gene: TRBV9
abundance: .
len: 16
j_gene: TRBJ2-3
CDR3aa: CASNGLAGGLSDTQYF
CDR3nt: TGTGCCAGCAATGGGCTAGCGGGAGGATTGTCGGATACGCAGTATTTT

d_gene: TRBD2
v_gene: TRBV20-1
abundance: .
len: 16
j_gene: TRBJ2-7
CDR3aa: CSASPASGPLSYEQYF
CDR3nt: TGCAGTGCTAGTCCGGCTAGCGGGCCCCTCTCCTACGAGCAGTACTTC

d_gene: TRBD1
v_gene: TRBV29-1
abundance: .
len: 15
j_gene: TRBJ1-1
CDR3aa: CSGRDRGRGTTEAFF
CDR3nt: TGCAGCGGTCGAGACAGGGGGCGAGGGACCACTGAAGCTTTCTTT

d_gene: TRBD1
v_gene: TRBV27
abundance: .
len: 15
j_gene: TRBJ1-5
CDR3aa: CASQIGQGSNQPQHF
CDR3nt: TGTGCCAGTCAGATCGGACAGGGTAGCAATCAGCCCCAGCATTTT

d_gene: .
v_gene: TRBV5-1
abundance: .
len: 14
j_gene: TRBJ1-1
CDR3aa: CASSLNRGNTEAFF
CDR3nt: TGCGCCAGCAGCTTGAATAGGGGGAACACTGAAGCTTTCTTT

d_gene: .
v_gene: TRBV24-1
abundance: .
len: 14
j_gene: TRBJ1-5
CDR3aa: CATSDPRSNQPQHF
CDR3nt: TGTGCCACCAGTGACCCTAGGAGCAATCAGCCCCAGCATTTT

d_gene: TRBD2
v_gene: TRBV18
abundance: .
len: 16
j_gene: TRBJ2-7
CDR3aa: CASSPRATSGIYEQYF
CDR3nt: TGTGCCAGCTCCCCCCGCGCGACTAGCGGCATCTACGAGCAGTACTTC

d_gene: .
v_gene: TRBV28
abundance: .
len: 15
j_gene: TRBJ1-5
CDR3aa: CASSLLGGGNQPQHF
CDR3nt: TGTGCCAGCAGTTTACTGGGAGGGGGAAATCAGCCCCAGCATTTT

d_gene: .
v_gene: TRBV5-1
abundance: .
len: 14
j_gene: TRBJ1-1
CDR3aa: CASSREGGNTEAFF
CDR3nt: TGCGCCAGCAGCCGGGAGGGGGGAAACACTGAAGCTTTCTTT

d_gene: .
v_gene: TRBV6-4
abundance: .
len: 15
j_gene: TRBJ2-1
CDR3aa: CASSDLAEPYNEQFF
CDR3nt: TGTGCCAGCAGTGACCTGGCGGAGCCCTACAATGAGCAGTTCTTC

d_gene: TRBD1
v_gene: TRBV19
abundance: .
len: 15
j_gene: TRBJ1-5
CDR3aa: CASSSRDRVNQPQHF
CDR3nt: TGTGCCAGTAGCTCCCGGGACAGGGTAAATCAGCCCCAGCATTTT

d_gene: .
v_gene: TRBV28
abundance: .
len: 16
j_gene: TRBJ1-6
CDR3aa: CASSLSGGTAGSPLHF
CDR3nt: TGTGCCAGCAGTTTATCCGGCGGTACGGCGGGTTCACCCCTCCACTTT

d_gene: TRBD1
v_gene: TRBV19
abundance: .
len: 21
j_gene: TRBJ2-6
CDR3aa: CASSTPGQGARSGFGANVLTF
CDR3nt: TGTGCCAGTAGTACCCCGGGACAGGGGGCTAGGAGTGGGTTTGGGGCCAACGTCCTGACTTTC

d_gene: .
v_gene: TRBV28
abundance: .
len: 16
j_gene: TRBJ2-1
CDR3aa: CASGTAGLLSYNEQFF
CDR3nt: TGTGCCAGCGGGACTGCGGGACTCCTCTCCTACAATGAGCAGTTCTTC

d_gene: TRBD2
v_gene: TRBV6-2/TRBV6-3
abundance: .
len: 16
j_gene: TRBJ2-1
CDR3aa: CASSYFRAGGSNEQFF
CDR3nt: TGTGCCAGCAGTTACTTCCGAGCGGGAGGGAGCAATGAGCAGTTCTTC

d_gene: .
v_gene: TRBV5-1
abundance: .
len: 13
j_gene: TRBJ1-4
CDR3aa: CASSFGLGEKLFF
CDR3nt: TGCGCCAGCAGCTTCGGTCTCGGGGAAAAACTGTTTTTT